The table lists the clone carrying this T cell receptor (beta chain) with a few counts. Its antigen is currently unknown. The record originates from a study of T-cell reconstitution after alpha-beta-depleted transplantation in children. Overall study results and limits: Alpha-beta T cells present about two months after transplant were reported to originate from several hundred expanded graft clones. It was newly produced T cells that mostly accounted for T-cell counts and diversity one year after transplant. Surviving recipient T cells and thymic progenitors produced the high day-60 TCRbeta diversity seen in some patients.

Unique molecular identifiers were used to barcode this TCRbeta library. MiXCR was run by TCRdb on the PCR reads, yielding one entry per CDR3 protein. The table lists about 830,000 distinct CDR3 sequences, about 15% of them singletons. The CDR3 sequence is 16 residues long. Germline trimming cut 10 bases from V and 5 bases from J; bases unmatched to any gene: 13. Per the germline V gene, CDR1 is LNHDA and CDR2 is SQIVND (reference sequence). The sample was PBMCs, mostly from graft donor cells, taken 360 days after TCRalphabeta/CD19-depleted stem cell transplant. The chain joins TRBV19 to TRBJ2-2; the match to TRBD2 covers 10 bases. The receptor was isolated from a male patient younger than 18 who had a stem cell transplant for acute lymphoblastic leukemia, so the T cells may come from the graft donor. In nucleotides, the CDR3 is TGTGCCACCTCACTACTAGCGGGATCGGTAACCGGGGAGCTGTTTTTT. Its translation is CATSLLAGSVTGELFF.